The clone carrying this T cell receptor beta chain was seen only once. The CDR3 covers 15 residues. Germline CDR1 and CDR2: SGHRS and YFSETQ. Losses at the gene ends were 0 bases for V and 3 bases for J; bases not matched to a gene: 2. Per the original data handling: Reference gene primer amplification gave estimated nucleated cell counts. Some clones are missing from TCRdb's copy, which holds only in-frame ones; the method was immunoSEQ multiplex PCR. V and J calls and clone size come straight from that table; D and trimming were deduced from the DNA. Of more than 300,000 clones in the sample, roughly 90% were seen once. The data are from a study of blood T cell repertoires in COVID-19. Study-wide context: Sources were T cells, B-cell-depleted T cells, or PBMCs; the material itself was cDNA or gDNA.

The V and J genes are TRBV5-1 and TRBJ1-1, with TRBD1 matching over 10 bases. The TCR sequence derives from a man between 18 and 29 years old who had recovered from COVID-19. Sequenced: peripheral blood. This chain's CDR3 is CASSLGGTGDTEAFF. The CDR3 nucleotides read TGCGCCAGCAGCTTGGGCGGGACAGGGGACACTGAAGCTTTCTTT.